This entry lists 13 T cell receptor beta chains sequenced from one sample in a study of cytomegalovirus exposure and HLA in healthy donors. The primer mix had 60 Vbeta and 13 Jbeta primers. Clones were sequenced by immunoSEQ multiplex PCR, and TCRdb holds only the in-frame ones, with some missing. The sample shows 120,000 or so clones, about 10% of them seen only once. The specimen was PBMCs. These receptors all stem from a woman aged 18-29 years in good health and CMV-seropositive.

Concerning this clone itself: One end of the junction does not line up with germline, which may come from a read error. The chain carries TRBV5-1 and TRBJ1-4; D uncertain. CDR1 SGHRS and CDR2 YFSETQ come from the germline V gene. There are 12 residues in the CDR3. This CDR3 reads CASSLRTHRGLF. CDR3 nucleotide sequence: TGCGCCAGCAGCTTAAGGACGCATCGGGGATTATTT.

The gene calls are TRBV19 and TRBJ2-7, with 8 nucleotides matching TRBD2. V lost 4 bases, J lost 3 bases, and 14 bases stayed unmatched. The germline gives CDR1 LNHDA, CDR2 SQIVND (reference sequence). The CDR3 loop spans 17 amino acids. The CDR3 sequence is CASSTPGGTRGVYEQYF. CDR3 sequence (DNA): TGTGCCAGTAGTACCCCGGGGGGGACTAGAGGGGTCTACGAGCAGTACTTC.

The chain employs TRBV7-8 and TRBJ2-7; 10 bases agree with TRBD2. CDR1 is SGHVS, CDR2 FQNEAQ, per germline. The junction had 10 bases not matched to a gene; V was cut back by 1 base and J by 7 bases. The CDR3 loop spans 16 amino acids. The DNA of the CDR3 is TGTGCCAGCAGCTTAGGCACGCTAGCGGGAGACGAGGAGCAGTACTTC. Its protein product is CASSLGTLAGDEEQYF.

This rearrangement joins TRBV28 to TRBJ2-6; 7 bases fit TRBD1. The junction had 26 bases not matched to a gene; V was cut back by 3 bases and J by 0 bases. Looked up from germline, CDR1 is MDHEN and CDR2 is SYDVKM. The length of the CDR3 is 24 residues. CDR3 DNA: TGTGCCAGCAGTTTCCCCACTTACGCAGACAGGGACGACCTCTTACTCTCTGGGGCCAACGTCCTGACTTTC. This encodes CASSFPTYADRDDLLLSGANVLTF.

This clone was seen only a few times. The chain combines TRBV14 with TRBJ2-6, with 11 bases lining up with TRBD1. This CDR3 contains 17 residues. Per germline, CDR1 SGHDN and CDR2 FVKESK. Trimming took 3 bases from V and 0 from J; bases not matched to a gene: 1. CDR3 bases: TGTGCCAGCAGCCAGGACAGGGGGCACTCTGGGGCCAACGTCCTGACTTTC. Its translation is CASSQDRGHSGANVLTF.

This clone was seen a few times. The chain joins TRBV29-1 to TRBJ1-1, with D unclear. Germline V lookup: CDR1 SQVTM, CDR2 ANQGSEA. V lost 3 bases and J lost 11, with 10 bases in between. The CDR3 is 10 amino acids. The CDR3: CSVEEGGAFF. CDR3 DNA sequence: TGCAGCGTTGAGGAGGGAGGCGCTTTCTTT.

This clone was found a few times. The chain couples TRBV19 to TRBJ1-1, with D maybe TRBD1 (6 bases). The CDR3 covers 12 residues. Trimming shortened V by 3 bases and J by 8 bases, and 10 bases separated the two germline ends. Germline-derived CDR1 and CDR2 are LNHDA and SQIVND (reference sequence). In nucleotides, the CDR3 is TGTGCCAGTAGTATCAGGACAGCGGAAGCTTTCTTT. It encodes CASSIRTAEAFF.

This clone was recorded a few times. V and J are TRBV27 and TRBJ2-7, with D uncertain. The ends were cut back, 4 bases at V and 2 bases at J, with 12 bases in the middle. Germline CDR1 MNHEY, CDR2 SMNVEV (reference sequence). The CDR3 runs 14 residues. The CDR3 bases are TGTGCCAGCAGTTCCTATCTGGTCCCCTACGAGCAGTACTTC. The encoded protein is CASSSYLVPYEQYF.

This rearrangement joins TRBV19 to TRBJ2-1; 9 nucleotides line up with TRBD2. This CDR3 region has 14 residues. The V gene end was trimmed by 3 bases and the J gene end by 8 bases; junction bases not matched to a gene: 5. Germline CDR1 and CDR2: LNHDA and SQIVND (reference sequence). CDR3 loop: CASSIALAGHEQFF. The CDR3 DNA sequence: TGTGCCAGTAGTATTGCACTAGCGGGTCATGAGCAGTTCTTC.

This clone was detected only a few times. The CDR3 region has the DNA TGCAGTGCCCGGACAGTCAATGGCTACACCTTC. This translates into CSARTVNGYTF. V and J are TRBV20-1 and TRBJ1-2; maybe TRBD1 (6 bases). CDR3 size: 11 residues. V gave up 6 bases and J gave up 6 bases, with 11 bases separating them. CDR1 DFQATT and CDR2 SNEGSKA come from the germline V gene (reference sequence).

The chain employs TRBV25-1 and TRBJ2-1, with D possibly being TRBD1 (6 bases). This CDR3 has 18 amino acids. Trimming left V 4 bases short and J 0 bases short, with 19 bases between. CDR1 is MGHDK, CDR2 SYGVNS, per germline. This chain's CDR3 is CASSGLIRGAPSYNEQFF. The CDR3, as DNA: TGTGCCAGCAGTGGATTGATCAGGGGCGCTCCCTCCTACAATGAGCAGTTCTTC.

This clone has a handful of counts. The chain joins TRBV4-2 to TRBJ2-2; 10 bases match TRBD2. CDR1 is LGHNA, CDR2 YNFKEQ, per germline. The junction had 0 bases not matched to a gene; V was cut back by 2 bases and J by 3 bases. The CDR3 contains 15 residues. For the CDR3, the DNA is TGTGCCAGCAGCCAACTAGCGGGAGACACCGGGGAGCTGTTTTTT. Amino acid sequence: CASSQLAGDTGELFF.

The chain carries TRBV12-5 and TRBJ2-1; TRBD2 matches 9 bases. Germline V gene sequence: CDR1 LGHNT, CDR2 FRNRAP. The V segment lost 4 bases and the J segment 4 bases; nucleotides outside the gene matches: 8. The CDR3 has 16 amino acids. CDR3 bases: TGTGCTAGTGGTTCGACGCTAGCGGGACCGTACAATGAGCAGTTCTTC. Protein sequence: CASGSTLAGPYNEQFF.